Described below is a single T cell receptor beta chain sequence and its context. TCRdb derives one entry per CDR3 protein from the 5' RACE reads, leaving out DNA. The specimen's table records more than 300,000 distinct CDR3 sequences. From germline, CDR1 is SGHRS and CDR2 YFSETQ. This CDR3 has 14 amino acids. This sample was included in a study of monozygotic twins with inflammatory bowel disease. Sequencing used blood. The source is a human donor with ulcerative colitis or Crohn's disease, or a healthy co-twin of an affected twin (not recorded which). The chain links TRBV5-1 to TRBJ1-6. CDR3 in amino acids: CASSLEGLNSPLHF.